Following are 14 T cell receptor beta chains from one sample sequenced in a study of radiotherapy plus CTLA-4 blockade in lung cancer. Generated by immunoSEQ multiplex PCR, the TCRdb table keeps only in-frame clones and is missing some. This table holds about 66,000 clones, approximately 80% found once. This specimen consisted of peripheral blood, obtained from a patient treated with radiotherapy plus ipilimumab. The receptors derive from a human donor with non-small cell lung cancer who had a partial response to radiotherapy plus ipilimumab.

The gene calls are TRBV5-4 and TRBJ1-3, with D unclear. V shed 2 bases and J shed 14 bases, with 11 bases lying between them. Per germline, CDR1 SGHNT and CDR2 YYREEE (reference sequence). The CDR3 sequence is 11 residues long. The DNA of the CDR3 is TGTGCCAGCAGCTTTAATTCGGTCGTATATTTT. It specifies CASSFNSVVYF. The full variable domain, in which reference TRBV5-4 and TRBJ1-3 provide the parts outside the CDR3, is ETGVTQSPTHLIKTRGQQVTLRCSSQSGHNTVSWYQQALGQGPQFIFQYYREEENGRGNFPPRFSGLQFPNYSSELNVNALELDDSALYLCASSFNSVVYFGEGSWLTVV.

This clone was seen a handful of times. The V and J genes are TRBV9 and TRBJ2-7, with D perhaps matching TRBD2 (6 bases). Trimming stripped 0 bases from V and 5 bases from J, with 12 bases between. Germline V CDR1 and CDR2: SGDLS, YYNGEE. This CDR3 region has 14 residues. The CDR3: CASSVGGRSNEQYF. CDR3 nucleotides: TGTGCCAGCAGCGTAGGTGGGAGGTCCAACGAGCAGTACTTC.

This clone has only one observation. This CDR3 is CASSPRGQGFYGYTF. In DNA form, the CDR3 reads TGTGCCAGCTCACCCCGGGGACAGGGATTCTATGGCTACACCTTC. V is TRBV18 and J is TRBJ1-2, with TRBD1 matching over 9 bases. The CDR3 is 15 residues long. V was pared by 3 bases and J by 4 bases, with 6 bases of the junction left unmatched. From germline, CDR1 is KGHSH and CDR2 LQKENI.

The chain recombines TRBV5-1 with TRBJ2-7; possibly TRBD2 for D (5 bases). The CDR3 sequence is 13 residues long. Germline CDR1 reads SGHRS; CDR2 reads YFSETQ. Trimming shortened V by 0 bases and J by 4 bases, and 8 bases separated the two germline ends. This CDR3 reads CASSLGTLYEQYF. The CDR3 DNA reads TGCGCCAGCAGCTTGGGGACTTTGTACGAGCAGTACTTC.

This chain joins TRBV7-3 and TRBJ2-5; 10 nucleotides match TRBD2. The V and J ends lost 1 base and 2 bases, in that order; junction bases with no gene match: 4. Germline values: CDR1 SGHTA, CDR2 FQGTGA. The CDR3 contains 16 residues. In DNA form, the CDR3 reads TGTGCCAGCAGCTTAAACCCACTAGCGGGGCAAGAGACCCAGTACTTC. Amino acid sequence: CASSLNPLAGQETQYF.

For the CDR3, the DNA is TGTGCCAGCAGCTTCCGGGACAGGGGAACTGAAGCTTTCTTT. Residues: CASSFRDRGTEAFF. V is TRBV7-9 and J is TRBJ1-1; 10 nucleotides match TRBD1. Trimming removed 3 bases from V and 5 bases from J; junction bases left unmatched: 3. The CDR3 has 14 amino acids. Germline values: CDR1 SEHNR, CDR2 FQNEAQ (reference sequence).

This chain's CDR3 is CASKVAMDYGYTF. CDR3 DNA sequence: TGTGCCAGCAAAGTCGCGATGGACTATGGCTACACCTTC. The chain recombines TRBV6-5 with TRBJ1-2; no clear D. Germline V gene sequence: CDR1 MNHEY, CDR2 SVGAGI. The CDR3 is 13 amino acids. V was pared by 7 bases and J by 3 bases, with 12 bases between.

The J gene is TRBJ2-5, the V gene TRBV5-4; 11 nucleotides line up with TRBD2. There are 15 residues in the CDR3. Looked up from germline, CDR1 is SGHNT and CDR2 is YYREEE (reference sequence). The ends lost 0 bases at V and 4 bases at J; junction bases unmatched: 2. The CDR3 reads CASSLGTSGRETQYF. The CDR3 DNA sequence: TGTGCCAGCAGCTTGGGTACTAGCGGGAGAGAGACCCAGTACTTC.

The chain recombines TRBV7-2 with TRBJ2-1; TRBD1 matches at 8 bases. V was pared by 5 bases and J by 7 bases, with 7 bases of the junction left unmatched. The CDR3 length is 14 residues. CDR1 and CDR2 from the germline V gene are SGHTA and FQGNSA. The CDR3 coding sequence is TGTGCCAGCAGCCTAGTGGGACAGGTGAATGAGCAGTTCTTC. Translation: CASSLVGQVNEQFF. Using reference TRBV7-2 and TRBJ2-1 for the parts outside the CDR3, the full variable domain is GAGVSQSPSNKVTEKGKDVELRCDPISGHTALYWYRQSLGQGLEFLIYFQGNSAPDKSGLPSDRFSAERTGGSVSTLTIQRTQQEDSAVYLCASSLVGQVNEQFFGPGTRLTVL.

The table lists this clone with a few counts. CDR3 region: CASRESGGGRETQYF. CDR3 in DNA: TGTGCCAGCAGGGAATCAGGGGGCGGACGAGAGACCCAGTACTTC. The chain combines TRBV6-5 with TRBJ2-5, with 8 bases aligning to TRBD1. The CDR3 totals 15 residues. Germline trimming cut 6 bases from V and 4 bases from J; bases unmatched to any gene: 10. Per germline, CDR1 MNHEY and CDR2 SVGAGI.

J is TRBJ2-5 and V is TRBV19; 16 bases fit TRBD2. CDR3 length: 16 amino acids. Germline V lookup: CDR1 LNHDA, CDR2 SQIVND (reference sequence). V trimming: 4 bases; J trimming: 4 bases; junction bases outside the gene matches: 3. The CDR3 coding sequence is TGTGCCAGTAGTAGGGGACTAGCGGGAGGGGGAGAGACCCAGTACTTC. This sequence encodes CASSRGLAGGGETQYF.

The V and J genes are TRBV6-1 and TRBJ1-1; 7 nucleotides align to TRBD1. Per germline, CDR1 MNHNS and CDR2 SASEGT. The ends lost 2 bases at V and 5 bases at J; junction bases unmatched: 2. The CDR3 is 13 amino acids. CDR3 in amino acids: CASSEMGQTEAFF. CDR3 sequence (DNA): TGTGCCAGCAGTGAAATGGGACAGACTGAAGCTTTCTTT.

The chain combines TRBV30 with TRBJ1-2; 8 nucleotides line up with TRBD1. V lost 2 bases, J lost 5 bases, and 13 bases stayed unmatched. The CDR3 is made up of 16 amino acids. From germline, CDR1 is GTSNPN and CDR2 SVGIG (reference sequence). CDR3 nucleotide sequence: TGTGCCTGGAGTCTCCCGCCGGGGACAGGTGCTTATGGCTACACCTTC. Residues: CAWSLPPGTGAYGYTF.

This chain links TRBV12-5 with TRBJ2-1; 11 bases map to TRBD2. Germline V gives CDR1 LGHNT, CDR2 FRNRAP. The V gene end was trimmed by 5 bases and the J gene end by 7 bases; junction bases not matched to a gene: 10. The CDR3 has 16 amino acids. The CDR3: CASGPLAGGRENEQFF. The CDR3 coding sequence is TGTGCTAGTGGTCCCTTAGCGGGAGGGAGGGAAAATGAGCAGTTCTTC. Full variable domain (remainder filled in from reference TRBV12-5 and TRBJ2-1): DARVTQTPRHKVTEMGQEVTMRCQPILGHNTVFWYRQTMMQGLELLAYFRNRAPLDDSGMPKDRFSAEMPDATLATLKIQPSEPRDSAVYFCASGPLAGGRENEQFFGPGTRLTVL.